This T cell receptor beta chain was sequenced in a study of blood T cell repertoires in COVID-19. Study-level information: The United States, Italy and Spain supplied acute and convalescent COVID-19 samples. In each case, the material was cDNA or gDNA derived from T cells, B-cell-depleted T cells, or PBMCs.

Original data processing: From reference gene primer amplification, estimates of nucleated cell counts were derived. Clones were sequenced by immunoSEQ multiplex PCR, and TCRdb holds only the in-frame ones, with some missing. V, J and clone size derive from that table, while D and trimming were established from the DNA sequence. The sample consists of around 120,000 clones, around 87% of them appearing once. Patients in Seattle were enrolled during active infection, then followed longitudinally. Germline values: CDR1 LNHDA, CDR2 SQIVND (reference sequence). This CDR3 spans 12 amino acids. Trimming left V 5 bases short and J 8 bases short, with 9 bases between.

The sequencing sample was made of peripheral blood. The sequence derives from a woman aged 55 to 70 with COVID-19, enrolled during active disease. The chain uses TRBV19 and TRBJ1-4, with a possible D match to TRBD1 (5 bases). The CDR3 DNA sequence: TGTGCCAGTAGTTTCGGGGGAGAAAAACTGTTTTTT. It codes for CASSFGGEKLFF.